Below are 14 T cell receptor beta chains sequenced from a single sample in a study of cytomegalovirus exposure and HLA in healthy donors. The primer mix had 60 Vbeta and 13 Jbeta primers. Clones were read by immunoSEQ multiplex PCR, and TCRdb kept only the in-frame ones, dropping some. The data contain approximately 300,000 clones, almost 85% of them singletons. Specimen: PBMCs. The receptors were gathered from a woman between 40 and 55 years old in good health and CMV-seropositive.

The V call is TRBV18, the J call TRBJ1-1; weak D call: TRBD1 (6 bases). CDR1 is KGHSH, CDR2 LQKENI, per germline. The V gene lost 4 bases and the J gene lost 7 bases, with 13 bases spanning the gap. The CDR3 is 13 residues long. CDR3 nucleotides: TGTGCCAGCTCACAAGGGGGAAGCAATGAAGCTTTCTTT. Its translation is CASSQGGSNEAFF. The entire variable domain, with the rest obtained from reference TRBV18 and TRBJ1-1, is as follows: NAGVMQNPRHLVRRRGQEARLRCSPMKGHSHVYWYRQLPEEGLKFMVYLQKENIIDESGMPKERFSAEFPKEGPSILRIQQVVRGDSAAYFCASSQGGSNEAFFGQGTRLTVV.

The genes are TRBV5-1 and TRBJ2-7, with 13 nucleotides matching TRBD2. The junction had 11 bases not matched to a gene; V was cut back by 4 bases and J by 1 base. Germline lookup yields CDR1 SGHRS and CDR2 YFSETQ. This CDR3 has 18 amino acids. CDR3 bases: TGCGCCAGCAGCCCCTCAACTCCGGGACTAGCGGGGTCCTACGAGCAGTACTTC. It specifies CASSPSTPGLAGSYEQYF.

The chain recombines TRBV25-1 with TRBJ2-7, with 7 nucleotides matching TRBD2. V shed 3 bases, J shed 5 bases, and the junction held 10 bases outside the gene matches. CDR1 is MGHDK, CDR2 SYGVNS, per germline. CDR3 length: 15 amino acids. Written as DNA, the CDR3 is TGTGCCAGCAGTGACTCTGGCGGGGGTTGGGACGAGCAGTACTTC. Its protein is CASSDSGGGWDEQYF.

This clone was seen a few times. The chain recombines TRBV9 with TRBJ1-3, with D maybe TRBD1 (5 bases). Trimming pared 0 bases from V and 3 bases from J, leaving 13 bases between. Germline CDR1 SGDLS, CDR2 YYNGEE. There are 16 residues in the CDR3. This CDR3 is CASSVAGGGDGNTIYF. The CDR3 region has the DNA TGTGCCAGCAGCGTAGCCGGGGGAGGCGATGGAAACACCATATATTTT.

The chain has TRBV5-5 and TRBJ1-2; a weak D match, TRBD1 (6 bases). The CDR3 is 13 amino acids. Germline assignment: CDR1 SGHKS and CDR2 YYEKEE (reference sequence). Trimming removed 1 base at V and 7 bases at J, with 11 bases between. CDR3 in DNA: TGTGCCAGCAGCTTGAGAGAAGGGGGTGGCTACACCTTC. Its translation: CASSLREGGGYTF.

V and J are TRBV19 and TRBJ1-5, with TRBD1 matching over 10 bases. Per germline, CDR1 LNHDA and CDR2 SQIVND (reference sequence). The CDR3 length is 14 residues. The trim removed 3 bases at V and 7 bases at J, leaving 3 bases unmatched. This CDR3 is CASSIRQGAQPQHF. CDR3 coding DNA: TGTGCCAGTAGTATTAGACAGGGGGCCCAGCCCCAGCATTTT. The whole variable domain, filled in from reference TRBV19 and TRBJ1-5, reads DGGITQSPKYLFRKEGQNVTLSCEQNLNHDAMYWYRQDPGQGLRLIYYSQIVNDFQKGDIAEGYSVSREKKESFPLTVTSAQKNPTAFYLCASSIRQGAQPQHFGDGTRLSIL.

This chain connects TRBV2 to TRBJ2-3; TRBD1 matches at 9 bases. CDR3 length: 15 residues. Trimming at V came to 6 bases and at J to 1 base, leaving 5 bases not matched to a gene. Per the germline V gene, CDR1 is SNHLY and CDR2 is FYNNEI. The CDR3 bases are TGTGCCAGCAGCCTCGACAGGGGGGGCACAGATACGCAGTATTTT. As protein: CASSLDRGGTDTQYF.

In this sample, this clone turned up once. The genes are TRBV29-1 and TRBJ1-5; tentatively, D is TRBD1 (6 bases). The CDR3 has 12 residues. Germline lookup yields CDR1 SQVTM and CDR2 ANQGSEA. V was pared by 5 bases and J by 1 base, with 6 bases between. CDR3 residues: CSVQGSNQPQHF. The DNA of the CDR3 is TGCAGCGTTCAGGGGAGCAATCAGCCCCAGCATTTT.

V gene TRBV13 combines with J gene TRBJ2-5; D is perhaps TRBD2 (6 bases). Trimming cost V 5 bases and J 4 bases, with 8 bases left between them. Germline CDR1 reads PRHDT; CDR2 reads FYEKMQ (reference sequence). This CDR3 contains 12 residues. CDR3 sequence reads: CASSPGGETQYF. The DNA for the CDR3 is TGTGCCAGCAGCCCCGGGGGAGAGACCCAGTACTTC. Complete variable domain (other parts from reference TRBV13 and TRBJ2-5): AAGVIQSPRHLIKEKRETATLKCYPIPRHDTVYWYQQGPGQDPQFLISFYEKMQSDKGSIPDRFSAQQFSDYHSELNMSSLELGDSALYFCASSPGGETQYFGPGTRLLVL.

This chain links TRBV2 with TRBJ2-7; 7 bases are shared with TRBD2. This CDR3 has 15 residues. The V gene end was trimmed by 3 bases and the J gene end by 2 bases; junction bases not matched to a gene: 7. Germline loops: CDR1 SNHLY, CDR2 FYNNEI. CDR3 sequence (DNA): TGTGCCAGCAGTGACCTGGGCGGGAGTCCCTACGAGCAGTACTTC. Amino acid sequence: CASSDLGGSPYEQYF.

The chain recombines TRBV5-6 with TRBJ2-7, with 8 bases aligning to TRBD1. This CDR3 has 15 residues. Trimming cost V 5 bases and J 7 bases; bases outside gene matches: 14. CDR1 is SGHDT and CDR2 is YYEEEE in the germline V gene. Here the CDR3 reads CASSLSGTGPTEQYF. Here the CDR3 DNA reads TGTGCCAGCAGTTTATCCGGGACAGGACCTACGGAGCAGTACTTC. Based on the CDR3 plus reference TRBV5-6 and TRBJ2-7, the full variable domain is DAGVTQSPTHLIKTRGQQVTLRCSPKSGHDTVSWYQQALGQGPQFIFQYYEEEERQRGNFPDRFSGHQFPNYSSELNVNALLLGDSALYLCASSLSGTGPTEQYFGPGTRLTVT.

The chain employs TRBV9 and TRBJ2-7; D not resolved. This CDR3 is 15 amino acids long. Between the trimmed V and J ends, which lost 4 bases and 0 bases, there was a span of 14 bases. CDR1 SGDLS and CDR2 YYNGEE come from the germline V gene. The CDR3: CASSPYYTGSYEQYF. CDR3 coding DNA: TGTGCCAGCAGCCCATATTACACGGGCTCCTACGAGCAGTACTTC.

A remark on this clone: Here the CDR3 omits its conserved ending phenylalanine or tryptophan, so a read error is the likely source. The chain joins TRBV4-3 to TRBJ1-5, with 8 bases identical to TRBD1. The ends lost 1 base at V and 2 bases at J; junction bases unmatched: 1. This CDR3 is 15 amino acids long. CDR1 LGHNA and CDR2 YSLEER come from the germline V gene. In DNA form, the CDR3 reads TGCGCCAGCAGCCAAGTGACAGGGGGCAATCAGCCCCAGCATCTT. Translated: CASSQVTGGNQPQHL.

V usage is TRBV7-2 and J usage is TRBJ1-5; no firm D call. CDR3 length equals 13 residues. Germline assignment: CDR1 SGHTA and CDR2 FQGNSA. Deletions cut 1 base from V and 15 bases from J, with 16 bases between. CDR3 amino acids: CASSLGGASPRHF. The CDR3 DNA is TGTGCCAGCAGCTTAGGGGGAGCCTCCCCGAGGCATTTT.